Listed below are T cell receptor beta chains from one sample, sequenced in a study of vaccination and CD4 T cells after COVID-19. Antigens for these TCRs are unknown. In TCRdb, the PCR reads were re-called with MiXCR into one record per CDR3 protein. The data show about 25,000 distinct CDR3 sequences, approximately 49% seen once. The material sequenced was CD4+ T cells from blood, cultured in vitro. These receptors all stem from a human donor who had recovered from COVID-19. CDR3s include the opening cysteine and the closing phenylalanine or tryptophan. The D gene is left open where the match is weak. The size entry is marked missing in some rows and otherwise reads once, few, many or a size class.

few TRBJ1-1 TRBV5-4 - CASSSPMGRVNTEAFF TGTGCCAGCAGTTCCCCCATGGGGCGGGTGAACACTGAAGCTTTCTTT
few TRBJ1-3 TRBV27 - CASSFTGRGSGNTIYF TGTGCCAGCAGTTTTACAGGGAGAGGGTCTGGAAACACCATATATTTT
few TRBJ1-1 TRBV6-2/TRBV6-3 - CAISPGRTEAFF TGTGCCATTTCGCCGGGGAGGACTGAAGCTTTCTTT
- TRBJ1-1 TRBV7-9 - CASSSARLSNTEAFF TGTGCCAGCAGCAGCGCCCGGCTCTCGAACACTGAAGCTTTCTTT
- TRBJ1-5 TRBV7-9 TRBD1 CASSLQGAGNQPQHF TGTGCCAGCAGCTTACAGGGGGCGGGGAATCAGCCCCAGCATTTT
few TRBJ2-2 TRBV7-3 - CASSLGNTGELFF TGTGCCAGCAGCCTCGGAAACACCGGGGAGCTGTTTTTT
- TRBJ2-2 TRBV4-3 TRBD2 CASQGGREGQIWDTGELFF TGCGCCTCCCAGGGGGGGCGGGAGGGGCAAATTTGGGACACCGGGGAGCTGTTTTTT
few TRBJ2-3 TRBV4-1 TRBD2 CASRYGGNTDTQYF TGCGCCAGCAGATACGGGGGGAACACAGATACGCAGTATTTT
few TRBJ2-3 TRBV12-5 - CASWRGGREDTQYF TGTGCTAGCTGGAGGGGGGGGCGTGAAGATACGCAGTATTTT
few TRBJ2-3 TRBV27 TRBD2 CASSYQRGGRTDTQYF TGTGCCAGCAGTTATCAGCGGGGGGGCCGGACAGATACGCAGTATTTT
- TRBJ2-1 TRBV5-8 - CASSFRVLNEQFF TGTGCCAGCAGCTTCAGGGTTTTAAATGAGCAGTTCTTC
- TRBJ1-6 TRBV30 - CAWSVRPGDNSPLHF TGTGCCTGGAGTGTAAGGCCGGGCGATAATTCACCCCTCCACTTT
once TRBJ1-5 TRBV7-9 - CASSHGTGLSQPQHF TGTGCCAGCAGCCACGGTACAGGGTTGAGTCAGCCCCAGCATTTT
- TRBJ2-3 TRBV5-1 - CASSLGQVRDTQYF TGCGCCAGCAGCTTGGGACAGGTTCGCGATACGCAGTATTTT
- TRBJ1-5 TRBV5-1 - CASSLNGNQPQHF TGCGCCAGCAGCCTGAACGGGAATCAGCCCCAGCATTTT
- TRBJ2-5 TRBV7-9 - CASRVQETQYF TGTGCCAGCAGGGTACAAGAGACCCAGTACTTC
- TRBJ2-7 TRBV20-1 TRBD2 CSARDTSGIIYEQYF TGCAGTGCTAGAGATACTAGCGGGATAATCTACGAGCAGTACTTC
- TRBJ2-2 TRBV11-1 - CASSSRGNGELFF TGTGCCAGCAGCTCCAGGGGTAACGGGGAGCTGTTTTTT
- TRBJ2-7 TRBV6-5 - CASSYQPGQYYEQYF TGTGCCAGCAGTTACCAGCCGGGACAATATTACGAGCAGTACTTC
- TRBJ2-3 TRBV6-1 TRBD1 CASSWDRTDTQYF TGTGCCAGCAGCTGGGACAGGACAGATACGCAGTATTTT
- TRBJ2-3 TRBV7-9 - CASSLWAVQDTQYF TGTGCCAGCAGCTTATGGGCAGTCCAAGATACGCAGTATTTT
- TRBJ2-1 TRBV10-1 TRBD2 CASSELGTSGTYNEQFF TGCGCCAGCAGTGAGCTGGGGACTAGCGGGACCTACAATGAGCAGTTCTTC
- TRBJ2-3 TRBV10-3 TRBD2 CAISEGASGPRGDTQYF TGTGCCATCAGTGAGGGGGCTAGCGGCCCAAGAGGAGATACGCAGTATTTT
- TRBJ1-1 TRBV5-1 TRBD1 CASSFDRGRNTEAFF TGCGCCAGCAGCTTTGACAGGGGGCGGAACACTGAAGCTTTCTTT
few TRBJ2-5 TRBV11-3 TRBD2 CASSLTLAAETQYF TGTGCCAGCAGCTTAACACTAGCGGCAGAGACCCAGTACTTC
- TRBJ1-5 TRBV10-3 - CAISTQDNQPQHF TGTGCCATCAGTACCCAAGACAATCAGCCCCAGCATTTT
- TRBJ2-2 TRBV2 - CASNPDWDGELFF TGTGCCAGCAATCCCGACTGGGACGGGGAGCTGTTTTTT
- TRBJ1-2 TRBV6-1 - CASGREVAGGYTF TGTGCCAGCGGCCGGGAGGTCGCGGGTGGCTACACCTTC
- TRBJ2-7 TRBV19 TRBD1 CASSNTGGAYYEQYF TGTGCCAGTAGTAATACAGGGGGCGCTTACTACGAGCAGTACTTC
- TRBJ2-5 TRBV7-9 TRBD1 CASSRGWDRSQETQYF TGTGCCAGCAGCCGGGGGTGGGACAGGAGTCAGGAGACCCAGTACTTC
- TRBJ2-5 TRBV7-9 - CASSFDSHQETQYF TGTGCCAGCAGCTTTGACAGCCACCAAGAGACCCAGTACTTC
- TRBJ2-7 TRBV6-2/TRBV6-3 TRBD2 CASSYPLAGDSYEQYF TGTGCCAGCAGTTACCCACTAGCGGGAGATTCCTACGAGCAGTACTTC
- TRBJ2-5 TRBV20-1 TRBD1 CSAFDRAGRSQYF TGCAGTGCTTTCGACAGGGCCGGAAGGTCCCAGTACTTC
- TRBJ2-3 TRBV14 - CASSPRTLSTDTQYF TGTGCCAGCAGCCCGAGGACACTTAGCACAGATACGCAGTATTTT
- TRBJ1-5 TRBV6-2/TRBV6-3 - CASSYIQDNQPQHF TGTGCCAGCAGTTACATACAGGATAATCAGCCCCAGCATTTT
few TRBJ2-2 TRBV2 TRBD2 CASSPSAGATGELFF TGTGCCAGCAGCCCGTCAGCGGGAGCCACCGGGGAGCTGTTTTTT
few TRBJ1-5 TRBV6-5 - CASSYSRSGSGNQPQHF TGTGCCAGCAGTTACTCGCGTTCCGGCTCCGGCAATCAGCCCCAGCATTTT
few TRBJ2-2 TRBV20-1 TRBD2 CSAHSGGLNTGELFF TGCAGTGCTCACAGCGGGGGGCTTAACACCGGGGAGCTGTTTTTT
few TRBJ2-2 TRBV7-6 TRBD2 CAIGKAGSNTGELFF TGTGCCATCGGGAAAGCGGGAAGTAACACCGGGGAGCTGTTTTTT
- TRBJ1-1 TRBV11-2 - CASSPRVRVGAFF TGTGCCAGCAGCCCTCGAGTCCGGGTGGGAGCTTTCTTT
- TRBJ1-6 TRBV9 - CASSPPGAGDSPLHF TGTGCCAGCAGCCCACCGGGGGCGGGGGATTCACCCCTCCACTTT
- TRBJ2-7 TRBV20-1 TRBD2 CSARRSGLAGALYEQYF TGCAGTGCTAGACGCTCGGGACTAGCGGGGGCACTCTACGAGCAGTACTTC
- TRBJ1-5 TRBV6-1 - CASSEGRVWQPQHF TGTGCCAGCAGTGAAGGCAGGGTTTGGCAGCCCCAGCATTTT
- TRBJ2-7 TRBV7-6 TRBD1 CASSLDQGDSSYEQYF TGTGCCAGCAGCTTAGACCAGGGGGACAGCTCCTACGAGCAGTACTTC
- TRBJ2-1 TRBV6-1 - CASSPRVGGDEQFF TGTGCCAGCAGTCCCCGGGTTGGGGGCGATGAGCAGTTCTTC
- TRBJ2-7 TRBV6-2/TRBV6-3 - CASSTRRDEQYF TGTGCCAGCAGCACCCGCCGGGACGAGCAGTACTTC
- TRBJ1-5 TRBV20-1 TRBD1 CSARDSGRGGNQPQHF TGCAGTGCTAGAGATAGCGGCAGGGGGGGGAATCAGCCCCAGCATTTT
- TRBJ2-7 TRBV21-1 - CASSRQGTGEQYF TGTGCCAGCAGTAGACAGGGGACGGGGGAGCAGTACTTC
few TRBJ2-1 TRBV20-1 TRBD2 CSAKGTSGRANNEQFF TGCAGTGCAAAAGGGACTAGCGGGAGGGCCAACAATGAGCAGTTCTTC
- TRBJ2-1 TRBV12-3/TRBV12-4 - CASRGHEQFF TGTGCCAGCAGGGGACATGAGCAGTTCTTC
- TRBJ1-2 TRBV2 TRBD1 CASRQGQGAGYTF TGTGCCAGCAGGCAGGGACAGGGTGCTGGCTACACCTTC
- TRBJ2-5 TRBV20-1 TRBD2 CSARTSGRVETQYF TGCAGTGCCAGGACTAGCGGGAGGGTGGAGACCCAGTACTTC
few TRBJ1-1 TRBV14 - CASSQEIGSLMNTEAFF TGTGCCAGCAGCCAAGAGATCGGTTCCCTGATGAACACTGAAGCTTTCTTT
few TRBJ2-7 TRBV20-1 - CSAQGGTSSYEQYF TGCAGTGCTCAAGGGGGAACCAGCTCCTACGAGCAGTACTTC
- TRBJ1-2 TRBV12-3/TRBV12-4 - CASSHAYGYTF TGTGCCAGCAGTCACGCCTATGGCTACACCTTC
- TRBJ2-3 TRBV7-3 TRBD1 CASSTLTGGNTQYF TGTGCCAGCAGCACCCTAACAGGGGGTAATACGCAGTATTTT
few TRBJ1-5 TRBV20-1 TRBD1 CSAMRTGGDQPQHF TGCAGTGCTATGAGGACAGGCGGGGATCAGCCCCAGCATTTT
- TRBJ1-2 TRBV30 - CAWSATGLEGGYTF TGTGCCTGGAGTGCCACTGGACTTGAAGGCGGCTACACCTTC
few TRBJ1-1 TRBV20-1 TRBD1 CSARDKGQGGTEAFF TGCAGTGCTAGAGATAAAGGACAGGGGGGAACTGAAGCTTTCTTT
- TRBJ2-7 TRBV6-5 - CASSYSPGTPTYEQYF TGTGCCAGCAGTTACTCCCCGGGGACCCCAACCTACGAGCAGTACTTC